One and the same sample provided the 12 T cell receptor beta chains below, sequenced in a study of T cell responses to AZD1222 COVID-19 vaccine. Clones were read by immunoSEQ multiplex PCR, and TCRdb kept only the in-frame ones, dropping some. Here the sample table reports about 140,000 clones. The sequencing input was peripheral blood. These receptors came from an adult in good health.

The chain links TRBV9 to TRBJ1-4, with 8 nucleotides matching TRBD1. Germline V CDR1 and CDR2: SGDLS, YYNGEE. CDR3 length: 15 amino acids. The ends lost 3 bases at V and 4 bases at J; junction bases unmatched: 5. CDR3 region: CASSAGTGVNEKLFF. In DNA, the CDR3 is TGTGCCAGCAGCGCCGGGACAGGAGTTAATGAAAAACTGTTTTTT.

The rearrangement links TRBV5-8 to TRBJ2-1; D could derive from TRBD1 or TRBD2 (5 bases each). The CDR3 has 13 residues. V gave up 6 bases and J gave up 4 bases, with 11 bases separating them. From germline, CDR1 is SGHTS and CDR2 YDEGEE. Here the CDR3 reads CASTTGTYNEQFF. The DNA for the CDR3 is TGTGCCAGCACAACCGGGACGTACAATGAGCAGTTCTTC.

CDR3 region: CATSRVTLGTGLAKNIQYF. CDR3 DNA sequence: TGTGCCACCAGCAGAGTAACCCTTGGGACAGGTTTAGCCAAAAACATTCAGTACTTC. The V and J genes are TRBV15 and TRBJ2-4, with TRBD1 identical over 8 bases. This CDR3 region has 19 residues. The junction had 11 bases not matched to a gene; V was cut back by 1 base and J by 0 bases. Looked up from germline, CDR1 is LNHNV and CDR2 is YYDKDF (reference sequence). Combining the CDR3 with reference TRBV15 and TRBJ2-4 gives the whole variable domain DAMVIQNPRYQVTQFGKPVTLSCSQTLNHNVMYWYQQKSSQAPKLLFHYYDKDFNNEADTPDNFQSRRPNTSFCFLDIRSPGLGDTAMYLCATSRVTLGTGLAKNIQYFGAGTRLSVL.

V usage is TRBV28 and J usage is TRBJ1-1; 10 bases fit TRBD1. The CDR3 covers 15 residues. V shed 6 bases, J shed 3 bases, and the junction held 7 bases outside the gene matches. Germline V CDR1 and CDR2: MDHEN, SYDVKM. The CDR3, as DNA: TGTGCCAGCAGGCGCTGGGGACAGGGGCACACTGAAGCTTTCTTT. Its translation is CASRRWGQGHTEAFF.

Points on this clone: Other DNA sequences from this sample encode an identical CDR3 as well. The rearrangement joins TRBV19 to TRBJ1-5, with D maybe TRBD1 (6 bases). CDR3 length equals 13 residues. Deletions cut 5 bases from V and 2 bases from J, with 7 bases between. Germline lookup yields CDR1 LNHDA and CDR2 SQIVND (reference sequence). The CDR3 DNA reads as TGTGCCAGTAGTGCAGGGGGCAATCAGCCCCAGCATTTT. This translates into CASSAGGNQPQHF.

The V call is TRBV11-1, the J call TRBJ2-5; maybe TRBD2 (7 bases). Germline assignment: CDR1 SGHAT and CDR2 FQDESV (reference sequence). V was shortened by 0 bases and J by 0 bases, with 11 bases between the two germline ends. The CDR3 has 16 amino acids. The chain's CDR3 is CASSLALGGHQETQYF. The CDR3 DNA follows: TGTGCCAGCAGCTTAGCCTTGGGGGGGCACCAAGAGACCCAGTACTTC.

This chain links TRBV6-6 with TRBJ1-6, with D possibly TRBD1 on 5 matching bases. The CDR3 is 14 amino acids. Deletions cut 0 bases from V and 7 bases from J, with 7 bases between. Germline V gives CDR1 MNHNY, CDR2 SVGAGI (reference sequence). CDR3 sequence: CASSYSDTNSPLHF. CDR3 nucleotides: TGTGCCAGCAGTTACTCGGACACCAATTCACCCCTCCACTTT.

This chain joins TRBV6-5 and TRBJ2-4, with unresolved D. Trimming removed 5 bases from V and 0 bases from J, with 11 bases in between. The CDR3 spans 15 residues. Germline CDR1 and CDR2: MNHEY and SVGAGI. CDR3 sequence (DNA): TGTGCCAGCAGTCGTGCAGTGAAAGCCAAAAACATTCAGTACTTC. Protein product: CASSRAVKAKNIQYF.

The genes are TRBV7-2 and TRBJ2-7; 10 nucleotides line up with TRBD2. The V segment lost 6 bases and the J segment 2 bases; nucleotides outside the gene matches: 7. CDR1 SGHTA and CDR2 FQGNSA come from the germline V gene. The CDR3 extends over 15 amino acids. As DNA, the CDR3 is TGTGCCAGCAGGGCCACTAGCGGGGCGGCCTACGAGCAGTACTTC. As protein: CASRATSGAAYEQYF.

The chain has TRBV6-2 or TRBV6-3 and TRBJ2-7; D is unclear. Deletions cut 5 bases from V and 2 bases from J, with 10 bases between. CDR1 is MNHEY and CDR2 is SVGEGT in the germline V gene. The CDR3 is made up of 13 amino acids. The CDR3 spells CASSTTSPYEQYF. CDR3 nucleotides: TGTGCCAGCAGTACGACAAGTCCCTACGAGCAGTACTTC.

This chain links TRBV7-8 with TRBJ1-4, with D uncertain. Per the germline V gene, CDR1 is SGHVS and CDR2 is FQNEAQ. V was cut by 5 bases and J by 8 bases, with 9 bases left in between. The CDR3 is 12 amino acids. CDR3 loop: CASSPLMEKLFF. The CDR3 DNA sequence: TGTGCCAGCAGCCCCCTCATGGAAAAACTGTTTTTT.

This sequence joins TRBV3-1 (or the pseudogene TRBV3-2) and TRBJ1-2, with 10 bases aligning to TRBD1. Unmatched junction bases numbered 7, after V lost 4 bases and J lost 2 bases. There are 16 residues in the CDR3. Germline V gives CDR1 LGHDT, CDR2 YNNKEL (reference sequence). The CDR3 region has the DNA TGTGCCAGCAGCCCCCGGACGGGACAGGGGAACTATGGCTACACCTTC. Protein: CASSPRTGQGNYGYTF.